This TCR beta chain originates from a study of blood T cell repertoires in COVID-19. For the study at large: COVID-19 samples collected from the United States, Italy and Spain covered acute and convalescent phases.

Germline CDR1 reads SGHNT; CDR2 reads YYREEE (reference sequence). V trimming: 4 bases; J trimming: 7 bases; junction bases outside the gene matches: 8. CDR3 length: 15 amino acids. How the authors handled the data: Reference gene primer amplification gave nucleated cell count estimates. Using immunoSEQ multiplex PCR, the repertoire was profiled, and TCRdb retains in-frame clones only, with some absent. That table is the source of V, J and clone size, and D and trimming were worked out from the DNA. The sample yields roughly 300,000 clones, roughly 87% seen once. The TCR comes from a woman younger than 45 who had recovered from COVID-19. V and J are TRBV5-4 and TRBJ2-7; 13 nucleotides line up with TRBD2. The sample consisted of PBMCs or T cells enriched from blood (not recorded which). CDR3 region: CASSLGTSGASEQYF. CDR3 bases: TGTGCCAGCAGCCTCGGGACTAGCGGGGCGTCAGAGCAGTACTTC.